This T cell receptor (beta chain) was identified during a study of sequential checkpoint blockade in melanoma. Looking at the study overall: Randomization was 1:1 between first-line nivolumab→ipilimumab and ipilimumab→nivolumab. Roughly 22 patients had tumor biopsies before treatment and at week 13. General observations from the study: Clinical benefit was about 30 times likelier when tumor T-cell fraction and clonality increased.

Comment on this clone: Its antigen remains unknown.

Sequencing was performed with immunoSEQ multiplex PCR; in TCRdb, only in-frame clones are kept and a portion is missing. This sample yields about 4,900 clones, of which over 30% are seen a single time; over 9.5% belongs to the top ten. Treatment of the sample: randomized to nivolumab then ipilimumab (arm A) or the reverse (arm B). The V and J ends lost 4 bases and 0 bases, in that order; junction bases with no gene match: 5. Germline lookup yields CDR1 SGHNT and CDR2 YENEEA. The CDR3 is 15 amino acids. The source material was tumor tissue (inferred from file names), sampled from a patient given nivolumab and ipilimumab in sequence. The chain uses TRBV11-3 and TRBJ1-2; 7 nucleotides agree with TRBD1. The receptor's source is a human donor with melanoma. CDR3 bases: TGTGCCAGCAGCTCCCTGGACAGGTCTAACTATGGCTACACCTTC. This encodes CASSSLDRSNYGYTF. The entire variable domain, with the rest obtained from reference TRBV11-3 and TRBJ1-2, is as follows: EAGVVQSPRYKIIEKKQPVAFWCNPISGHNTLYWYLQNLGQGPELLIRYENEEAVDDSQLPKDRFSAERLKGVDSTLKIQPAELGDSAVYLCASSSLDRSNYGYTFGSGTRLTVV.